Below are 29 T cell receptor beta chains sequenced from a single sample in a study of neurological immune-mediated disorders (dated by TCRdb to between 2018 and 2020). Library generation was performed with 5' RACE. Sequencer: Illumina HiSeq 2500. TCRdb reprocessing: public reads trimmed at Q25 with fastp, clones called with MiXCR, in-frame beta chains kept. Every distinct CDR3 protein forms one entry, paired with its most common genes and DNA. Recorded for this sample are some 49,000 distinct CDR3 sequences; about a tenth of them occurred a single time. 1.6% of the sample belongs to the ten largest clones. The sample's time point label, decoded: longitudinal time-point 1 (baseline). Sequencing was carried out using PBMCs. These TCRs come from a woman aged 40 to 50 in good health.

The rearrangement joins TRBV7-9 to TRBJ1-1; possible D gene TRBD1, 5 bases. CDR1 and CDR2 (germline): SEHNR, FQNEAQ (reference sequence). The CDR3 is made up of 15 amino acids. Trimming pared 5 bases from V and 4 bases from J, leaving 17 bases between. This CDR3 is CASSARYPGGTEAFF. CDR3 DNA sequence: TGTGCCAGCAGCGCTCGATATCCGGGGGGCACTGAAGCTTTCTTT. The full variable domain, completed using reference TRBV7-9 and TRBJ1-1, is DTGVSQNPRHKITKRGQNVTFRCDPISEHNRLYWYRQTLGQGPEFLTYFQNEAQLEKSRLLSDRFSAERPKGSFSTLEIQRTEQGDSAMYLCASSARYPGGTEAFFGQGTRLTVV.

In its sample, this clonotype was seen many times. The chain carries TRBV7-2 and TRBJ2-5; tentatively, D is TRBD1 or TRBD2 (5 bases each). The CDR3 runs 14 residues. Trimming shortened V by 5 bases and J by 0 bases, and 10 bases separated the two germline ends. Looked up from germline, CDR1 is SGHTA and CDR2 is FQGNSA. The DNA for the CDR3 is TGTGCCAGCAGCCCGGGGCCTAACCAAGAGACCCAGTACTTC. Its protein product is CASSPGPNQETQYF.

This clonotype appeared a few times. One end of the junction does not line up with germline, which may come from a read error. This chain links TRBV5-1 with TRBJ1-5; 10 bases are a match to TRBD1. CDR1 and CDR2 (germline): SGHRS, YFSETQ. The CDR3 totals 15 residues. This CDR3 is CVSSQTTGGNQPQHF. The CDR3 DNA reads as TGCGTCAGCAGCCAAACGACAGGGGGCAATCAGCCTCAGCATTTT.

This clonotype was observed at least ten times. This chain uses TRBV4-3 with TRBJ2-7; the D call may be TRBD1 or TRBD2 (5 bases each). Germline CDR1 is LGHNA and CDR2 is YSLEER. Trimming removed 0 bases from V and 6 bases from J, with 15 bases in between. The CDR3 loop spans 15 amino acids. In nucleotides, the CDR3 is TGCGCCAGCAGCCAAGAAAGGGGTGCAGAGGGCGAGCAGTACTTC. Its protein is CASSQERGAEGEQYF.

This rearrangement joins TRBV30 to TRBJ1-2; D not resolved. Per germline, CDR1 GTSNPN and CDR2 SVGIG (reference sequence). This CDR3 spans 11 amino acids. Deletions cut 5 bases from V and 4 bases from J, with 8 bases between. The CDR3 DNA is TGTGCCTGGGGTAGGTTCTATGGCTACACCTTC. Amino acids: CAWGRFYGYTF.

Of note for this clonotype: The junction differs from germline at one of its ends, possibly a read error. V usage is TRBV7-7 and J usage is TRBJ2-5, with D maybe TRBD1 (5 bases). This CDR3 has 16 amino acids. The germline gives CDR1 SSHAT, CDR2 FNYEAQ (reference sequence). In nucleotides, the CDR3 is TGTGCTAGCAGCTTAGGTGGGGCGCGCGGTCAAGAGAGCCAGTACTTC. This codes for CASSLGGARGQESQYF.

This clonotype has ten or more counts. The chain employs TRBV6-6 and TRBJ1-2, with 7 nucleotides matching TRBD1. The CDR3 extends over 14 amino acids. Trimming took 6 bases from V and 2 from J; bases not matched to a gene: 6. Germline loops: CDR1 MNHNY, CDR2 SVGAGI (reference sequence). The CDR3 loop reads CASRSGQNNYGYTF. CDR3 sequence (DNA): TGTGCCAGCAGGTCGGGACAGAACAACTATGGCTACACCTTC.

The chain couples TRBV5-1 to TRBJ2-3; 9 nucleotides agree with TRBD2. The V segment lost 3 bases and the J segment 2 bases; nucleotides outside the gene matches: 4. Germline V gene sequence: CDR1 SGHRS, CDR2 YFSETQ. The CDR3 totals 15 residues. The CDR3 bases are TGCGCCAGCAGCTCCCCTAGCGGGAACACAGATACGCAGTATTTT. As protein: CASSSPSGNTDTQYF.

J is TRBJ2-3 and V is TRBV4-3; 9 bases line up with TRBD2. The CDR3 totals 16 residues. Trimming removed 0 bases from V and 7 bases from J; junction bases left unmatched: 8. CDR1 and CDR2 from the germline V gene are LGHNA and YSLEER. Here the CDR3 DNA reads TGCGCCAGCAGCCAAGATACCAGCGGGGGGACATATACGCAGTATTTT. Residues: CASSQDTSGGTYTQYF.

This clonotype was detected ten times or more. V is TRBV10-3 and J is TRBJ2-3; the D gene is possibly TRBD2 (6 bases). The CDR3 loop spans 13 amino acids. CDR1 and CDR2 (germline): ENHRY, SYGVKD. The germline V and J ends were trimmed by 5 bases and 8 bases, with 14 bases remaining between them. CDR3 coding DNA: TGTGCCATCAGTACCGTCCCGACTAGTACGCAGTATTTT. Protein product: CAISTVPTSTQYF.

This clonotype was counted at least ten times. V usage is TRBV3-1 and J usage is TRBJ1-1; a weak D match, TRBD1 (5 bases). In germline, CDR1 is LGHDT, CDR2 YNNKEL (reference sequence). The CDR3 consists of 13 residues. The V gene lost 4 bases and the J gene lost 1 base, with 7 bases spanning the gap. CDR3 bases: TGTGCCAGCAGCCTCGGGACGAACACTGAAGCTTTCTTT. Translating it yields CASSLGTNTEAFF.

This clonotype was detected many times. The chain combines TRBV10-3 with TRBJ2-1; D is possibly TRBD1 (5 bases). The CDR3 consists of 15 residues. Germline V lookup: CDR1 ENHRY, CDR2 SYGVKD. Deletions cut 3 bases from V and 3 bases from J, with 12 bases between. CDR3 DNA: TGTGCCATCAGTGACAGGGCGACTTTCTACAATGAGCAGTTCTTC. Translated, it gives CAISDRATFYNEQFF.

This clonotype was counted many times. J is TRBJ2-3 and V is TRBV5-1; the D is unclear. Germline V CDR1 and CDR2: SGHRS, YFSETQ. V was trimmed by 3 bases and J by 0 bases, leaving 11 bases between them. This CDR3 contains 15 residues. CDR3 region: CASSSSRASTDTQYF. CDR3 sequence (DNA): TGCGCCAGCAGCTCGTCTAGAGCCAGCACAGATACGCAGTATTTT.

This clonotype was picked up many times. The rearrangement uses TRBV12-3 or TRBV12-4 and TRBJ2-1; 11 bases align to TRBD2. V trimming: 6 bases; J trimming: 5 bases; junction bases outside the gene matches: 6. The CDR3 covers 15 residues. The CDR3, as DNA: TGTGCCAGCAGCCGTAGCGGGAGGGCTAACAATGAGCAGTTCTTC. This gives the protein CASSRSGRANNEQFF.

This clonotype showed up many times. Possible read error: a much larger clone is one base away. V gene TRBV12-3 or TRBV12-4 combines with J gene TRBJ1-2, with D perhaps matching TRBD1 (5 bases). CDR3 length: 12 amino acids. The CDR3 coding sequence is TGTGCCAGCAGACGAGCCGGGACTGCCGTTTTCTTC. It encodes CASRRAGTAVFF.

This clonotype came up many times. CDR3 coding DNA: TGTGCCAGCAGCTCTCGGAGATCCGGGCCAGATACGCAGTATTTT. This encodes CASSSRRSGPDTQYF. V gene TRBV7-2 combines with J gene TRBJ2-3; the D is unclear. This CDR3 region has 15 residues. Trimming removed 4 bases from V and 4 bases from J, with 15 bases in between. CDR1 is SGHTA and CDR2 is FQGNSA in the germline V gene.

This clonotype came up a few times. The rearrangement links TRBV6-2 or TRBV6-3 to TRBJ2-1; 9 bases are a match to TRBD2. This CDR3 spans 15 amino acids. After removal of 6 bases from V and 9 bases from J, the junction contained 12 bases not matched to a gene. Germline CDR1 is MNHEY and CDR2 is SVGEGT. CDR3 protein: CASSPPAGGYGEQFF. CDR3 sequence (DNA): TGTGCCAGCAGCCCCCCAGCGGGGGGCTACGGTGAGCAGTTCTTC.

This clonotype appeared many times. The chain has TRBV9 and TRBJ2-5, with D perhaps TRBD1 (6 bases). V was trimmed by 4 bases and J by 5 bases, leaving 18 bases between them. This CDR3 has 15 residues. Germline-derived CDR1 and CDR2 are SGDLS and YYNGEE. The CDR3 DNA is TGTGCCAGCAGCCCAAGCCCAGGGGTGCGGGAGACCCAGTACTTC. It codes for CASSPSPGVRETQYF.

This clonotype was found many times. The rearrangement links TRBV7-2 to TRBJ2-2; D remains ambiguous. This CDR3 has 15 residues. Germline V gives CDR1 SGHTA, CDR2 FQGNSA. Trimming stripped 6 bases from V and 1 base from J, with 12 bases between. CDR3 sequence: CASRKELLNTGELFF. DNA of the CDR3: TGTGCCAGCAGGAAAGAACTCCTGAACACCGGGGAGCTGTTTTTT.

In its sample, this clonotype was seen many times. J is TRBJ2-2 and V is TRBV6-2 or TRBV6-3; 9 bases map to TRBD1. J was trimmed by 7 bases and V by 8 bases; bases with no gene match: 8. CDR1 MNHEY and CDR2 SVGEGT come from the germline V gene. The CDR3 length is 14 residues. The CDR3 loop is CASGRTGVIGELFF. The CDR3 DNA sequence: TGTGCCAGCGGGCGGACAGGGGTAATCGGGGAGCTGTTTTTT.

This clonotype has a count of ten or more. The rearrangement links TRBV7-3 to TRBJ2-3; perhaps TRBD2 as D (7 bases). CDR3 size: 15 residues. Germline V gene lookup returns CDR1 SGHTA and CDR2 FQGTGA. Trimming left V 5 bases short and J 1 base short, with 13 bases between. CDR3 sequence: CASSPGGGGTDTQYF. CDR3 bases: TGTGCCAGCAGCCCCGGAGGGGGGGGCACAGATACGCAGTATTTT.

J is TRBJ2-3 and V is TRBV7-3; D call uncertain. The CDR3 length is 12 residues. V was shortened by 3 bases and J by 4 bases, with 5 bases between the two germline ends. Germline V gene sequence: CDR1 SGHTA, CDR2 FQGTGA. In DNA form, the CDR3 reads TGTGCCAGCAGCTTTCAGGCAGATACGCAGTATTTT. Amino acid sequence: CASSFQADTQYF.

This clonotype was recorded at least ten times. DNA for the CDR3: TGTGCCAGCTCACCAAATCTCAGGTTGTGGTCCGACAATGAGCAGTTCTTC. It yields the protein CASSPNLRLWSDNEQFF. The chain joins TRBV18 to TRBJ2-1; D is undetermined. Germline V gene data show CDR1 as KGHSH and CDR2 as LQKENI. With 2 bases removed from V and 5 bases from J, the gap between germline ends came to 19 bases. The CDR3 consists of 17 residues.

This clonotype has a count of ten or more. The CDR3 region is CASSSWGGSNQPQHF. DNA of the CDR3: TGCGCCAGCAGCTCGTGGGGAGGAAGCAATCAGCCCCAGCATTTT. The chain is built from TRBV5-1 and TRBJ1-5, with no clear D. Trimming left V 3 bases short and J 1 base short, with 11 bases between. The germline V gene has CDR1 SGHRS and CDR2 YFSETQ. The CDR3 runs 15 residues.

The sample holds many counts of this clonotype. J is TRBJ2-7 and V is TRBV5-1; D remains unclear. The CDR3 extends over 14 amino acids. CDR1 and CDR2 (germline): SGHRS, YFSETQ. Deletions cut 1 base from V and 2 bases from J, with 10 bases between. The CDR3 coding sequence is TGCGCCAGCAGCTTGAGCCCTACCACCTACGAGCAGTACTTC. It is translated as CASSLSPTTYEQYF.

This clonotype was detected ten times or more. J is TRBJ1-3 and V is TRBV6-1, with 9 bases aligning to TRBD1. Germline V gives CDR1 MNHNS, CDR2 SASEGT. V was clipped by 3 bases and J by 4 bases; unmatched bases: 1. This CDR3 comprises 14 residues. CDR3 sequence: CASSEGTGGNTIYF. The CDR3 DNA reads as TGTGCCAGCAGTGAGGGGACAGGGGGAAACACCATATATTTT.

The rearrangement links TRBV6-2 or TRBV6-3 to TRBJ1-4; 9 bases align to TRBD1. Trimming cost V 5 bases and J 6 bases; bases outside gene matches: 7. This CDR3 spans 15 amino acids. In germline, CDR1 is MNHEY, CDR2 SVGEGT. The CDR3 region has the DNA TGTGCCAGCAGTACCCATCGGACAGGGGATGAAAAACTGTTTTTT. This encodes CASSTHRTGDEKLFF.

This clonotype was seen ten or more times. The chain recombines TRBV5-1 with TRBJ2-3; 8 bases line up with TRBD2. The CDR3 runs 14 residues. Germline V gene sequence: CDR1 SGHRS, CDR2 YFSETQ. With V trimmed by 2 bases and J by 5 bases, 4 bases remained unmatched. CDR3 amino acids: CASSFGGGRDTQYF. The CDR3 DNA is TGCGCCAGCAGCTTCGGGGGGGGTAGAGATACGCAGTATTTT. The full variable domain, with the rest looked up from reference TRBV5-1 and TRBJ2-3, is KAGVTQTPRYLIKTRGQQVTLSCSPISGHRSVSWYQQTPGQGLQFLFEYFSETQRNKGNFPGRFSGRQFSNSRSEMNVSTLELGDSALYLCASSFGGGRDTQYFGPGTRLTVL.

V gene TRBV4-1 combines with J gene TRBJ2-6; D not certain. This CDR3 has 15 amino acids. Germline CDR1 is MGHRA and CDR2 is YSYEKL. V shed 4 bases and J shed 3 bases, with 10 bases lying between them. The CDR3 nucleotides are TGCGCCAGCAGCCTCTCCTGGGATGGGGCCAACGTCCTGACTTTC. Encoded protein: CASSLSWDGANVLTF.